This is a list of T cell receptor beta chains from one sample in a study of cytotoxic CD8 clonotypes in ibrutinib-treated CLL. Only in-frame clones appear in the TCRdb table, and some are missing; sequencing was by immunoSEQ multiplex PCR. The data show more than 300,000 clones, with 80% seen just once and about 6.3% held by the top ten. The sample was PBMCs, taken before ibrutinib treatment. All receptors derive from a human donor with chronic lymphocytic leukemia. Both conserved end residues are part of each CDR3. Fields, in order: V gene, D gene, J gene, clone size, CDR3 protein, CDR3 DNA. D genes are given only for firm matches. Only some rows state a clone size, as once, few, many or a class for expanded clones.

V gene: TRBV4-1
D gene: -
J gene: TRBJ1-1
clone size: -
CDR3 protein: CASSLRQALNTEAFF
CDR3 DNA: TGCGCCAGCAGCCTACGACAGGCTCTGAACACTGAAGCTTTCTTT

V gene: TRBV27
D gene: -
J gene: TRBJ2-7
clone size: few
CDR3 protein: CASSRGGWPYEQYF
CDR3 DNA: TGTGCCAGCAGTCGAGGAGGGTGGCCCTACGAGCAGTACTTC

V gene: TRBV9
D gene: -
J gene: TRBJ2-2
clone size: few
CDR3 protein: CASSAHTGELFF
CDR3 DNA: TGTGCCAGCAGCGCCCATACCGGGGAGCTGTTTTTT

V gene: TRBV25-1
D gene: TRBD1
J gene: TRBJ2-5
clone size: -
CDR3 protein: CASSEDTGQLYQETQYF
CDR3 DNA: TGTGCCAGCAGTGAAGACACGGGACAGCTGTACCAAGAGACCCAGTACTTC

V gene: TRBV29-1
D gene: -
J gene: TRBJ2-2
clone size: -
CDR3 protein: CSVVKDTGELFF
CDR3 DNA: TGCAGCGTGGTTAAGGACACCGGGGAGCTGTTTTTT

V gene: TRBV4-3
D gene: TRBD1
J gene: TRBJ1-1
clone size: once
CDR3 protein: CASSHTTGAEAFF
CDR3 DNA: TGCGCCAGCAGCCACACCACAGGGGCGGAAGCTTTCTTT

V gene: TRBV5-6
D gene: -
J gene: TRBJ2-7
clone size: -
CDR3 protein: CASSFSSRGSYEQYF
CDR3 DNA: TGTGCCAGCAGCTTTAGTTCACGGGGATCCTACGAGCAGTACTTC

V gene: TRBV5-1
D gene: -
J gene: TRBJ1-5
clone size: -
CDR3 protein: CASSWGPIYSNQPQHF
CDR3 DNA: TGCGCCAGCAGCTGGGGACCTATCTATAGCAATCAGCCCCAGCATTTT

V gene: TRBV27
D gene: TRBD2
J gene: TRBJ2-7
clone size: -
CDR3 protein: CASSPYSTSTEVYEQYF
CDR3 DNA: TGTGCCAGCAGTCCCTACTCGACTAGCACGGAGGTCTACGAGCAGTACTTC

V gene: TRBV14
D gene: -
J gene: TRBJ2-5
clone size: -
CDR3 protein: CASSQRKFTGISETQYF
CDR3 DNA: TGTGCCAGCAGCCAACGCAAATTTACGGGAATTAGTGAGACCCAGTACTTC

V gene: TRBV28
D gene: TRBD2
J gene: TRBJ2-3
clone size: -
CDR3 protein: CASSFLAGELSTDTQYF
CDR3 DNA: TGTGCCAGCAGTTTTCTAGCGGGAGAGCTCTCCACAGATACGCAGTATTTT

V gene: TRBV5-4
D gene: -
J gene: TRBJ2-3
clone size: -
CDR3 protein: CASSGWTDTQYF
CDR3 DNA: TGTGCCAGCAGTGGATGGACGGATACGCAGTATTTT

V gene: TRBV18
D gene: -
J gene: TRBJ2-5
clone size: -
CDR3 protein: CASSPPTVKETQYF
CDR3 DNA: TGTGCCAGCTCACCACCGACGGTTAAGGAGACCCAGTACTTC

V gene: TRBV7-6
D gene: TRBD2
J gene: TRBJ2-1
clone size: -
CDR3 protein: CASSALAGGSYNEQFF
CDR3 DNA: TGTGCCAGCAGCGCACTAGCGGGGGGTTCCTACAATGAGCAGTTCTTC

V gene: TRBV15
D gene: -
J gene: TRBJ2-1
clone size: -
CDR3 protein: CATSRDRPARRDNEQFF
CDR3 DNA: TGTGCCACCAGCAGAGATCGTCCAGCGCGGAGGGACAATGAGCAGTTCTTC

V gene: TRBV6-6
D gene: -
J gene: TRBJ2-7
clone size: -
CDR3 protein: CASRKKQGTLHYEQYF
CDR3 DNA: TGTGCCAGCAGAAAAAAACAGGGGACTCTCCACTACGAGCAGTACTTC

V gene: TRBV19
D gene: -
J gene: TRBJ2-7
clone size: -
CDR3 protein: CASTPPGGYEQYF
CDR3 DNA: TGTGCCAGTACCCCCCCCGGCGGCTACGAGCAGTACTTC

V gene: TRBV27
D gene: TRBD1
J gene: TRBJ1-1
clone size: -
CDR3 protein: CASSLFQGASPEAFF
CDR3 DNA: TGTGCCAGCAGTTTATTTCAGGGGGCGTCCCCTGAAGCTTTCTTT

V gene: TRBV27
D gene: TRBD1
J gene: TRBJ1-4
clone size: once
CDR3 protein: CASRIAGGGEKLFF
CDR3 DNA: TGTGCCAGCCGAATCGCAGGGGGCGGCGAAAAACTGTTTTTT

V gene: TRBV6-5
D gene: -
J gene: TRBJ2-3
clone size: -
CDR3 protein: CASKVGDDTDTQYF
CDR3 DNA: TGTGCCAGCAAGGTGGGAGACGACACAGATACGCAGTATTTT

V gene: TRBV28
D gene: -
J gene: TRBJ1-2
clone size: few
CDR3 protein: CASSFGMNYGYTF
CDR3 DNA: TGTGCCAGCAGTTTTGGCATGAACTATGGCTACACCTTC

V gene: TRBV27
D gene: -
J gene: TRBJ2-2
clone size: few
CDR3 protein: CASSPAGYTGELFF
CDR3 DNA: TGTGCCAGCTCTCCGGCGGGATACACCGGGGAGCTGTTTTTT

V gene: TRBV27
D gene: -
J gene: TRBJ1-5
clone size: -
CDR3 protein: CASSLLGSHQPQHF
CDR3 DNA: TGTGCCAGCAGTTTATTAGGAAGCCATCAGCCCCAGCATTTT

V gene: TRBV28
D gene: -
J gene: TRBJ2-7
clone size: -
CDR3 protein: CASINRDVSSYEQYF
CDR3 DNA: TGTGCCAGCATTAACCGGGACGTGAGCTCCTACGAGCAGTACTTC

V gene: TRBV28
D gene: -
J gene: TRBJ2-7
clone size: -
CDR3 protein: CASSPLHRDYEQYF
CDR3 DNA: TGTGCCAGCAGCCCCTTGCACCGGGACTACGAGCAGTACTTC

V gene: TRBV4-2
D gene: TRBD1
J gene: TRBJ1-2
clone size: -
CDR3 protein: CASSQVRGLDNYGYTF
CDR3 DNA: TGTGCCAGCAGCCAAGTCAGGGGGCTCGATAACTATGGCTACACCTTC

V gene: TRBV7-8
D gene: -
J gene: TRBJ2-7
clone size: -
CDR3 protein: CASSLVPASPRFEQYF
CDR3 DNA: TGTGCCAGCAGCTTAGTGCCAGCGTCCCCCCGCTTCGAGCAGTACTTC

V gene: TRBV27
D gene: -
J gene: TRBJ2-3
clone size: -
CDR3 protein: CATIKDTQYF
CDR3 DNA: TGTGCCACCATCAAAGATACGCAGTATTTT

V gene: TRBV7-9
D gene: -
J gene: TRBJ1-1
clone size: -
CDR3 protein: CASSFWGARNTEAFF
CDR3 DNA: TGTGCCAGCAGCTTTTGGGGGGCACGGAACACTGAAGCTTTCTTT

V gene: TRBV15
D gene: TRBD2
J gene: TRBJ2-1
clone size: -
CDR3 protein: CATSSLSGSARGNEQFF
CDR3 DNA: TGTGCCACCAGCAGTCTTAGCGGGAGCGCTAGAGGCAATGAGCAGTTCTTC

V gene: TRBV7-9
D gene: TRBD1
J gene: TRBJ1-2
clone size: -
CDR3 protein: CASSLRQGLGYTF
CDR3 DNA: TGTGCCAGCAGCTTACGACAGGGGCTTGGCTACACCTTC

V gene: TRBV6-4
D gene: -
J gene: TRBJ1-1
clone size: -
CDR3 protein: CASSVTATNTEAFF
CDR3 DNA: TGTGCCAGCAGTGTGACCGCGACGAACACTGAAGCTTTCTTT

V gene: TRBV4-3
D gene: -
J gene: TRBJ2-3
clone size: -
CDR3 protein: CASSQVAGSSTDTQYF
CDR3 DNA: TGCGCCAGCAGCCAAGTTGCGGGTTCTAGCACAGATACGCAGTATTTT

V gene: TRBV4-1
D gene: -
J gene: TRBJ1-5
clone size: -
CDR3 protein: CASSQVLKGSNQPQHF
CDR3 DNA: TGCGCCAGCAGCCAAGTTTTGAAGGGAAGCAATCAGCCCCAGCATTTT

V gene: TRBV27
D gene: -
J gene: TRBJ2-7
clone size: once
CDR3 protein: CASSPGLGYEQYF
CDR3 DNA: TGTGCCAGCAGTCCAGGGTTGGGCTACGAGCAGTACTTC

V gene: TRBV9
D gene: -
J gene: TRBJ2-3
clone size: -
CDR3 protein: CASSVDGYTDTQYF
CDR3 DNA: TGTGCCAGCAGCGTAGACGGGTACACAGATACGCAGTATTTT

V gene: TRBV4-3
D gene: -
J gene: TRBJ2-2
clone size: once
CDR3 protein: CASSQGAFTGELFF
CDR3 DNA: TGCGCCAGCAGCCAAGGGGCCTTCACCGGGGAGCTGTTTTTT

V gene: TRBV7-9
D gene: -
J gene: TRBJ1-1
clone size: -
CDR3 protein: CASAVGANTEAFF
CDR3 DNA: TGTGCCAGTGCGGTCGGGGCAAACACTGAAGCTTTCTTT

V gene: TRBV7-9
D gene: -
J gene: TRBJ1-1
clone size: -
CDR3 protein: CASSLTSGSLANTEAFF
CDR3 DNA: TGTGCCAGCAGCTTGACGAGTGGGAGCCTTGCTAACACTGAAGCTTTCTTT

V gene: TRBV19
D gene: TRBD2
J gene: TRBJ2-1
clone size: once
CDR3 protein: CASSIGTGGPGNEQFF
CDR3 DNA: TGTGCCAGTAGTATAGGCACGGGAGGGCCAGGTAATGAGCAGTTCTTC

V gene: TRBV7-8
D gene: -
J gene: TRBJ2-5
clone size: -
CDR3 protein: CASSLGVRKETQYF
CDR3 DNA: TGTGCCAGCAGCTTAGGGGTCCGAAAAGAGACCCAGTACTTC

V gene: TRBV9
D gene: TRBD1
J gene: TRBJ2-3
clone size: -
CDR3 protein: CASSEAPYGTEHTDTQYF
CDR3 DNA: TGTGCCAGCAGCGAGGCCCCATATGGGACAGAGCACACAGATACGCAGTATTTT

V gene: TRBV14
D gene: TRBD2
J gene: TRBJ2-2
clone size: once
CDR3 protein: CASSQLPGQGTSGSSTGELFF
CDR3 DNA: TGTGCCAGCAGCCAACTACCGGGACAGGGGACTAGCGGGAGCAGCACCGGGGAGCTGTTTTTT

V gene: TRBV2
D gene: TRBD1
J gene: TRBJ1-5
clone size: -
CDR3 protein: CASSVSQGAVQPQHF
CDR3 DNA: TGTGCCAGCAGTGTCTCCCAGGGGGCAGTTCAGCCCCAGCATTTT

V gene: TRBV4-3
D gene: TRBD1
J gene: TRBJ2-2
clone size: -
CDR3 protein: CASSQLQGAIGELFF
CDR3 DNA: TGCGCCAGCAGCCAGTTACAGGGGGCGATCGGGGAGCTGTTTTTT

V gene: TRBV30
D gene: TRBD2
J gene: TRBJ2-1
clone size: -
CDR3 protein: CAWTSGRSDEQFF
CDR3 DNA: TGTGCCTGGACTAGCGGGAGGTCGGATGAGCAGTTCTTC

V gene: TRBV6-5
D gene: -
J gene: TRBJ2-5
clone size: -
CDR3 protein: CASSTNSETQYF
CDR3 DNA: TGTGCCAGCAGTACGAACTCGGAGACCCAGTACTTC

V gene: TRBV5-1
D gene: TRBD1
J gene: TRBJ2-3
clone size: once
CDR3 protein: CASSLQGASDTQYF
CDR3 DNA: TGCGCCAGCAGCCTACAGGGGGCGTCGGATACGCAGTATTTT

V gene: TRBV21-1
D gene: -
J gene: TRBJ2-7
clone size: -
CDR3 protein: CASSKGGSGPYEQYF
CDR3 DNA: TGTGCCAGCAGCAAAGGCGGTAGCGGCCCCTACGAGCAGTACTTC

V gene: TRBV7-2
D gene: TRBD2
J gene: TRBJ2-3
clone size: -
CDR3 protein: CASSLGLAPTDTQYF
CDR3 DNA: TGTGCCAGCAGCCTCGGACTAGCCCCCACAGATACGCAGTATTTT

V gene: TRBV6-5
D gene: -
J gene: TRBJ2-7
clone size: -
CDR3 protein: CASSYTFLHGVREQYF
CDR3 DNA: TGTGCCAGCAGTTACACGTTTCTACATGGTGTGAGGGAGCAGTACTTC

V gene: TRBV7-9
D gene: -
J gene: TRBJ2-7
clone size: -
CDR3 protein: CASSLAGIGQYF
CDR3 DNA: TGTGCCAGCAGCTTAGCCGGGATCGGGCAGTACTTC

V gene: TRBV29-1
D gene: -
J gene: TRBJ1-4
clone size: -
CDR3 protein: CSVEAGKLFF
CDR3 DNA: TGCAGCGTTGAGGCTGGGAAACTGTTTTTT